This TCR beta chain was observed in a study of blood T cell repertoires in COVID-19. This clone was seen a single time. Original methodology: Amplification of reference gene primers provided the estimated nucleated cell counts. Sequencing was performed with immunoSEQ multiplex PCR; in TCRdb, only in-frame clones are kept and a portion is missing. D and trimming come from the DNA, and the V and J calls and clone size come from that table. The sample holds about 310,000 clones, 85% seen once. Germline CDR1 LNHDA, CDR2 SQIVND (reference sequence). The V and J ends lost 8 bases and 7 bases respectively, with 13 bases between them. The length of the CDR3 is 12 residues.

This receptor was taken from a woman between 25 and 40 years old who had been exposed to COVID-19. The sample consisted of PBMCs or T cells enriched from blood (not recorded which). The chain carries TRBV19 and TRBJ2-3; D possibly corresponds to TRBD2 (7 bases). The CDR3 DNA reads TGTGCCAGTGAGGGGAGGGGGAATACGCAGTATTTT. Translating it yields CASEGRGNTQYF.